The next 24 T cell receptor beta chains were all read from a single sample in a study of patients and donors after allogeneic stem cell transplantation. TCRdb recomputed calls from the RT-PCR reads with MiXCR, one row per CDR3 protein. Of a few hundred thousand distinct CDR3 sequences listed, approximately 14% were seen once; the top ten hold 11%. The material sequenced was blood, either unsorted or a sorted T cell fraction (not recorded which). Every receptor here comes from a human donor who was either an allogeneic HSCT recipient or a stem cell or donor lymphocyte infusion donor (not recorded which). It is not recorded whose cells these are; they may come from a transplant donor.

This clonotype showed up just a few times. The CDR3 DNA reads TGTGCCAGCAGCGTAGCTGCCTTCACCGGGGAGCTGTTTTTT. Residues: CASSVAAFTGELFF. J is TRBJ2-2 and V is TRBV9; D remains ambiguous. V lost 0 bases and J 4 bases, leaving 7 bases between the germline ends. Looked up from germline, CDR1 is SGDLS and CDR2 is YYNGEE. This CDR3 is 14 amino acids long.

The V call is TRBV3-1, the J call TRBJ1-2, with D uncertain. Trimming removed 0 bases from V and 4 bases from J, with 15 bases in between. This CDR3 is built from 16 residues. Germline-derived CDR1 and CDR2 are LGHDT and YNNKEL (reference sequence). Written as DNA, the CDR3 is TGTGCCAGCAGCCAAGAGAGCCCGCCCTTACTCTATGGCTACACCTTC. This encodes CASSQESPPLLYGYTF.

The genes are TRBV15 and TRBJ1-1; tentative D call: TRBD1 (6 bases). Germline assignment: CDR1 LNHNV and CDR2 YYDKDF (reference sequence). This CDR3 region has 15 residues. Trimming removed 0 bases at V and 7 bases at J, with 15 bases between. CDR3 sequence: CATSREFAGEGEAFF. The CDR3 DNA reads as TGTGCCACCAGCAGAGAATTTGCAGGGGAGGGTGAAGCTTTCTTT.

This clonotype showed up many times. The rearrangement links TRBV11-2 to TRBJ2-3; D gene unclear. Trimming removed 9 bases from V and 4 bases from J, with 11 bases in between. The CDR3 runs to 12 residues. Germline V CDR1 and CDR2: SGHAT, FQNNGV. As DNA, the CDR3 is TGTGCCAGTTCGCTAGACTCAGATACGCAGTATTTT. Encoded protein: CASSLDSDTQYF.

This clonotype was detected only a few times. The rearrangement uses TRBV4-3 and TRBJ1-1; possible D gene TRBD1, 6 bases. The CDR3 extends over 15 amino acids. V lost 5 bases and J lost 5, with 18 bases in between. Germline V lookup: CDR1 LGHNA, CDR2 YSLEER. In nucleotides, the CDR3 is TGCGCCAGCAGCTCTTCGGGACACATAAGGACTGAAGCTTTCTTT. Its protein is CASSSSGHIRTEAFF.

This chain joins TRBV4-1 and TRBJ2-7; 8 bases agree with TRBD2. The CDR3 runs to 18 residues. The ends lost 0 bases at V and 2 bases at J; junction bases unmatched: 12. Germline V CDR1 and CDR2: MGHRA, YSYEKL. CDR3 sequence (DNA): TGCGCCAGCAGCCAAGACCCTCCTACTAGCGGAACAACCTACGAGCAGTACTTC. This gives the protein CASSQDPPTSGTTYEQYF.

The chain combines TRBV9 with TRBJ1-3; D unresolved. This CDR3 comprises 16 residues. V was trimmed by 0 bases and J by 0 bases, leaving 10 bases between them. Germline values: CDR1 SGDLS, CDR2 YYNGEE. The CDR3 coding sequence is TGTGCCAGCAGCGTAGCTGGAACAGACTCTGGAAACACCATATATTTT. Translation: CASSVAGTDSGNTIYF.

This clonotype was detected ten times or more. The CDR3 here is CASSETGLYTDTQYF. The CDR3 nucleotides are TGTGCCAGCAGCGAGACAGGCCTTTACACAGATACGCAGTATTTT. V usage is TRBV14 and J usage is TRBJ2-3, with a possible D match to TRBD1 (6 bases). V gave up 5 bases and J gave up 2 bases, with 14 bases separating them. CDR3 length equals 15 residues. Germline lookup yields CDR1 SGHDN and CDR2 FVKESK.

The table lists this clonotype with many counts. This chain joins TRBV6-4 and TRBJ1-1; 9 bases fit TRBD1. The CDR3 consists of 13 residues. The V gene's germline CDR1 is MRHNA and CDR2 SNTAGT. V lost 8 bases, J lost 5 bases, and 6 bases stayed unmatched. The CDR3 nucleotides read TGTGCCAGCCGCCGGACAGGGGAGACTGAAGCTTTCTTT. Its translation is CASRRTGETEAFF.

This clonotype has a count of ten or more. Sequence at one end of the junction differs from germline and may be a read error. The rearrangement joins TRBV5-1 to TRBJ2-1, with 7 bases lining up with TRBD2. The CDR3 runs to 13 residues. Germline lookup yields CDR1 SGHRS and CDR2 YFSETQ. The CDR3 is CASRLAGVGEQFF. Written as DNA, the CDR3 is TGCGCCAGCAGATTGGCGGGGGTTGGTGAGCAGTTCTTC.

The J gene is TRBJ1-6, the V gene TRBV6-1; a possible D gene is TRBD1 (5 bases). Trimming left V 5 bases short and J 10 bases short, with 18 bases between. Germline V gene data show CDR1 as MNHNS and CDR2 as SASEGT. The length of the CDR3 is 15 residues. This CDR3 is CASSPSGGVGSPLHF. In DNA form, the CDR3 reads TGTGCCAGCAGTCCCTCGGGGGGTGTAGGCTCACCCCTCCACTTT.

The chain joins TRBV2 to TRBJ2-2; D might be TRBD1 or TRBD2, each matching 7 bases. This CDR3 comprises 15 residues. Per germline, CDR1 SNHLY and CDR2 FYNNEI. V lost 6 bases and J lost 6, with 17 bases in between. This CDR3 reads CASSEVTGRAGELFF. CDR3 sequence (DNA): TGTGCCAGCAGCGAGGTGACAGGGAGGGCCGGGGAGCTGTTTTTT.

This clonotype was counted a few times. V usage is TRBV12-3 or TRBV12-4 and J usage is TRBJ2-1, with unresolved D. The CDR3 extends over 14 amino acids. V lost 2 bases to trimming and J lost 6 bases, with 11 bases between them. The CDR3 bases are TGTGCCAGCAGTTTACAAGGGTACTCCAATGAGCAGTTCTTC. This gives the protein CASSLQGYSNEQFF.

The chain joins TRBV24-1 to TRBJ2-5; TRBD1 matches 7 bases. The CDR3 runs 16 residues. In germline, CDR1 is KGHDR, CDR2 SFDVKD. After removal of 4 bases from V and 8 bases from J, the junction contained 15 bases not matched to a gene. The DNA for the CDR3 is TGTGCCACCAGTGACCCGGACAGGTCATCGATCGCAACCCAGTACTTC. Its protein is CATSDPDRSSIATQYF.

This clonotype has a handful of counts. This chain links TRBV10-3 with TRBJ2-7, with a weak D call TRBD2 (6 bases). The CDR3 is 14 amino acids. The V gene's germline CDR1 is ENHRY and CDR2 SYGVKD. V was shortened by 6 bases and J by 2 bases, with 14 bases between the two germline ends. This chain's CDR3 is CAIRAGQGTYEQYF. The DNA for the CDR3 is TGTGCCATCAGGGCGGGGCAGGGAACCTACGAGCAGTACTTC.

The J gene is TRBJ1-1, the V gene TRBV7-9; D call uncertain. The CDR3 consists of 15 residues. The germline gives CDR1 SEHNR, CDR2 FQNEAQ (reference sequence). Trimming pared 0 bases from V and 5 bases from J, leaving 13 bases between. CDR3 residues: CASSLAPPPGTEAFF. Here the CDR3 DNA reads TGTGCCAGCAGCTTAGCTCCACCACCGGGAACTGAAGCTTTCTTT.

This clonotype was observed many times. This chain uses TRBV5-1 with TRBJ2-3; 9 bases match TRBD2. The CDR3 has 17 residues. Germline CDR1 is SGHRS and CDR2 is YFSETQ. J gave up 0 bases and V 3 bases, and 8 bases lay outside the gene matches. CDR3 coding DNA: TGCGCCAGCAGCTGGACCGTTAGCGGGGGAAGCACAGATACGCAGTATTTT. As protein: CASSWTVSGGSTDTQYF.

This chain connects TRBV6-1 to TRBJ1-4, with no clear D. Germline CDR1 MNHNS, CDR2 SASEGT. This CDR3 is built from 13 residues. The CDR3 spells CAVRVFSNEKLFF. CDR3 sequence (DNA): TGTGCTGTCCGGGTTTTTTCAAATGAAAAACTGTTTTTT.

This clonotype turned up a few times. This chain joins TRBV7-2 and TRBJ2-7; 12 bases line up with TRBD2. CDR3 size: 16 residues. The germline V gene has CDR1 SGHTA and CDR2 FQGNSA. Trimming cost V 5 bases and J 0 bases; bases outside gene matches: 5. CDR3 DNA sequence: TGTGCCAGCAGCCGCGGACTAGCGGGAAGCTCCTACGAGCAGTACTTC. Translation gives CASSRGLAGSSYEQYF. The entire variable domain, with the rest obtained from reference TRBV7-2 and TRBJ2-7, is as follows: GAGVSQSPSNKVTEKGKDVELRCDPISGHTALYWYRQSLGQGLEFLIYFQGNSAPDKSGLPSDRFSAERTGGSVSTLTIQRTQQEDSAVYLCASSRGLAGSSYEQYFGPGTRLTVT.

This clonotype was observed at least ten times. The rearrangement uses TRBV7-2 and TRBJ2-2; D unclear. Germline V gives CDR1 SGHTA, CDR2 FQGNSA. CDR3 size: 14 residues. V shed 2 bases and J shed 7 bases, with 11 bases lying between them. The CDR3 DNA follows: TGTGCCAGCAGCTTACGCCGGACGATCGGGGAGCTGTTTTTT. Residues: CASSLRRTIGELFF. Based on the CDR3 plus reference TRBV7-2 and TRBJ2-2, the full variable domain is GAGVSQSPSNKVTEKGKDVELRCDPISGHTALYWYRQSLGQGLEFLIYFQGNSAPDKSGLPSDRFSAERTGGSVSTLTIQRTQQEDSAVYLCASSLRRTIGELFFGEGSRLTVL.

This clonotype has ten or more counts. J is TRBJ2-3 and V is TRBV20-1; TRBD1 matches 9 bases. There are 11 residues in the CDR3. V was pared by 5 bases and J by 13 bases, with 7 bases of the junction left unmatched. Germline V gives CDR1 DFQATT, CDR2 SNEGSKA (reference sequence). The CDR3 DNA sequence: TGCAGTGCTTCAGGGACAGGGAGGAAGTATTTT. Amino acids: CSASGTGRKYF.

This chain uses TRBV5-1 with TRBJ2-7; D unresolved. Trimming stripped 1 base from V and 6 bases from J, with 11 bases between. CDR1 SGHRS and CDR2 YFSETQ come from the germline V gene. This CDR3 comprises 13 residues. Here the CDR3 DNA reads TGCGCCAGCAGCTTGACCAGGAGAATCGAGCAGTACTTC. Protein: CASSLTRRIEQYF.

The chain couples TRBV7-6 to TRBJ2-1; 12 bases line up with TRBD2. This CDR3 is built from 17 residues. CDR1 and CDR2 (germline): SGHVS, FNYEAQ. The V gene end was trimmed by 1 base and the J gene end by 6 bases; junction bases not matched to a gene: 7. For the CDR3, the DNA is TGTGCCAGCAGCTTAGAGCTAGCGGGAGGGCCGGGCAATGAGCAGTTCTTC. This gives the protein CASSLELAGGPGNEQFF.

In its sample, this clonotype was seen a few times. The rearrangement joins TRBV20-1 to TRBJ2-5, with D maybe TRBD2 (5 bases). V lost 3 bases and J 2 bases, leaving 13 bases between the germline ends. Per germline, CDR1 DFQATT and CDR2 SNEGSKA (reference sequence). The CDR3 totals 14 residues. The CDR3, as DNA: TGCAGTGCTAGGCACCCGACTAAGCAAGAGACCCAGTACTTC. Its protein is CSARHPTKQETQYF.